A single sample is the source of the 24 T cell receptor beta chains below, sequenced in a study of patients and donors after allogeneic stem cell transplantation. Each CDR3 protein is one row after TCRdb ran MiXCR on the RT-PCR reads. The data hold 920,000 or so distinct CDR3 sequences, with roughly 18% observed a single time. Input material: blood, either unsorted or a sorted T cell fraction (not recorded which). The receptor source for this set is a human donor who was either an allogeneic HSCT recipient or a stem cell or donor lymphocyte infusion donor (not recorded which). It is not recorded whose cells these are; they may come from a transplant donor.

The J gene is TRBJ2-3, the V gene TRBV6-1; a possible D gene is TRBD2 (6 bases). Germline assignment: CDR1 MNHNS and CDR2 SASEGT. V shed 2 bases and J shed 1 base, with 10 bases lying between them. CDR3 size: 15 residues. DNA for the CDR3: TGTGCCAGCAGTGAATGGGCTAGCGGCACAGATACGCAGTATTTT. Translating gives CASSEWASGTDTQYF.

The sample holds a few counts of this clonotype. This sequence joins TRBV4-1 and TRBJ1-3; D gene unclear. The CDR3 extends over 16 amino acids. Germline V gives CDR1 MGHRA, CDR2 YSYEKL. V was pared by 2 bases and J by 0 bases, with 11 bases between. The CDR3 DNA sequence: TGCGCCAGCAGCCAAATCACGGCGGACTCTGGAAACACCATATATTTT. This translates into CASSQITADSGNTIYF.

The sample holds a few counts of this clonotype. The chain combines TRBV12-3 or TRBV12-4 with TRBJ1-4, with D possibly matching TRBD1 (5 bases). Trimming left V 6 bases short and J 4 bases short, with 9 bases between. The length of the CDR3 is 13 residues. In DNA, the CDR3 is TGTGCCAGCAGGGGACGTTTTAATGAAAAACTGTTTTTT. Translated: CASRGRFNEKLFF.

V usage is TRBV28 and J usage is TRBJ1-2; tentative D call: TRBD1 (5 bases). With 10 bases removed from V and 6 bases from J, the gap between germline ends came to 21 bases. The CDR3 is 14 residues long. Germline V gives CDR1 MDHEN, CDR2 SYDVKM. CDR3: CATRTGGDLHGYTF. DNA of the CDR3: TGTGCCACACGGACGGGAGGGGACTTGCATGGCTACACCTTC.

The rearrangement joins TRBV4-3 to TRBJ1-2, with D perhaps matching TRBD1 (5 bases). The CDR3 consists of 14 residues. The germline V gene has CDR1 LGHNA and CDR2 YSLEER. V lost 1 base to trimming and J lost 5 bases, with 11 bases between them. This chain's CDR3 is CASSQGPGSYGYTF. The CDR3 coding sequence is TGCGCCAGCAGCCAAGGACCAGGGAGTTATGGCTACACCTTC.

This clonotype showed up just a few times. V usage is TRBV4-3 and J usage is TRBJ2-6; 8 bases are shared with TRBD1. The length of the CDR3 is 16 residues. V lost 3 bases to trimming and J lost 4 bases; unmatched junction nucleotides: 5. Germline assignment: CDR1 LGHNA and CDR2 YSLEER. CDR3: CASSQTQGAGANVLTF. The CDR3 DNA reads as TGCGCCAGCAGCCAGACTCAGGGGGCAGGGGCCAACGTCCTGACTTTC.

The chain employs TRBV12-3 or TRBV12-4 and TRBJ1-5; TRBD1 is a possible D gene (6 bases). The CDR3 has 16 residues. Trimming removed 3 bases from V and 1 base from J, with 13 bases in between. CDR3 region: CASSFRDIISNQPQHF. CDR3 in DNA: TGTGCCAGCAGTTTTCGGGACATTATAAGCAATCAGCCCCAGCATTTT.

The chain recombines TRBV11-1 with TRBJ1-6, with a possible D match to TRBD1 (5 bases). The CDR3 consists of 14 residues. The germline gives CDR1 SGHAT, CDR2 FQDESV (reference sequence). Trimming took off 5 bases at V and 7 bases at J, with 12 bases between the two ends. CDR3 sequence reads: CASSMNRQNSPLHF. For the CDR3, the DNA is TGTGCCAGCAGCATGAACAGGCAGAATTCACCCCTCCACTTT.

This clonotype was detected ten times or more. The chain carries TRBV3-1 and TRBJ2-3, with 12 bases fitting TRBD2. Trimming cost V 3 bases and J 0 bases; bases outside gene matches: 1. This CDR3 is 16 amino acids long. Germline CDR1 reads LGHDT; CDR2 reads YNNKEL (reference sequence). CDR3 sequence (DNA): TGTGCCAGCAGCCAGGGGACTAGCGGGAGCACAGATACGCAGTATTTT. This gives the protein CASSQGTSGSTDTQYF.

The gene calls are TRBV7-2 and TRBJ2-2; 7 nucleotides align to TRBD1. This CDR3 is 13 amino acids long. Per germline, CDR1 SGHTA and CDR2 FQGNSA. Unmatched junction bases numbered 5, after V lost 4 bases and J lost 9 bases. The CDR3 sequence: CASSYKQGWELFF. CDR3 nucleotide sequence: TGTGCCAGCAGCTACAAACAGGGGTGGGAGCTGTTTTTT.

This chain connects TRBV3-1 to TRBJ2-2; 13 bases fit TRBD2. Germline trimming cut 1 base from V and 6 bases from J; bases unmatched to any gene: 5. This CDR3 comprises 17 residues. Germline V gene lookup returns CDR1 LGHDT and CDR2 YNNKEL (reference sequence). CDR3 residues: CASSQVAGLAGPGELFF. The CDR3 DNA sequence: TGTGCCAGCAGCCAAGTGGCGGGACTAGCGGGGCCCGGGGAGCTGTTTTTT.

This clonotype was counted a few times. The chain couples TRBV15 to TRBJ1-1; D is ambiguous. Deletions cut 0 bases from V and 7 bases from J, with 12 bases between. The CDR3 length is 14 residues. Germline V lookup: CDR1 LNHNV, CDR2 YYDKDF (reference sequence). The CDR3 loop is CATSRDFQSREAFF. CDR3 bases: TGTGCCACCAGCAGAGATTTTCAAAGTCGTGAAGCTTTCTTT.

This clonotype was detected a few times. The V call is TRBV11-2, the J call TRBJ2-3; 14 bases are a match to TRBD2. Looked up from germline, CDR1 is SGHAT and CDR2 is FQNNGV. The CDR3 extends over 19 amino acids. V dropped 1 base and J dropped 4; count of bases not matched to a gene: 10. In nucleotides, the CDR3 is TGTGCCAGCAGCTTAGTTGCGACTAGCGGGGGGGCCGTGGCAGATACGCAGTATTTT. As protein: CASSLVATSGGAVADTQYF.

This clonotype was counted only a few times. The V gene is TRBV20-1, the J gene TRBJ2-7; TRBD1 agrees at 7 bases. There are 13 residues in the CDR3. From germline, CDR1 is DFQATT and CDR2 SNEGSKA (reference sequence). The ends lost 2 bases at V and 2 bases at J; junction bases unmatched: 3. DNA of the CDR3: TGCAGTGCTAGACTAGGGACAGCCTACGAGCAGTACTTC. Protein product: CSARLGTAYEQYF.

The chain uses TRBV24-1 and TRBJ2-2; D tentatively fits TRBD1 or TRBD2 (7 bases each). The CDR3 is 18 amino acids. The V gene's germline CDR1 is KGHDR and CDR2 SFDVKD. Trimming pared 5 bases from V and 4 bases from J, leaving 22 bases between. For the CDR3, the DNA is TGTGCCACCAGTGGGATCGTTGGGAGGGGGCGAAGCACCGGGGAGCTGTTTTTT. This sequence encodes CATSGIVGRGRSTGELFF.

This clonotype was observed many times. This chain uses TRBV12-3 or TRBV12-4 with TRBJ2-7, with D unclear. This CDR3 has 11 amino acids. Between the trimmed V and J ends, which lost 4 bases and 6 bases, there was a span of 7 bases. The CDR3 nucleotides read TGTGCCAGCAGTTCGGGTCTCGAGCAGTACTTC. Translated: CASSSGLEQYF.

This clonotype was counted between two and nine times. This chain uses TRBV20-1 with TRBJ1-1; maybe TRBD1 (5 bases). The CDR3 loop spans 14 amino acids. Trimming took off 0 bases at V and 1 base at J, with 9 bases between the two ends. In germline, CDR1 is DFQATT, CDR2 SNEGSKA (reference sequence). Here the CDR3 reads CSARDPGGNTEAFF. The CDR3 DNA reads TGCAGTGCTAGAGACCCTGGGGGGAACACTGAAGCTTTCTTT.

This clonotype was detected many times. The V call is TRBV6-2 or TRBV6-3, the J call TRBJ2-2; D gene ambiguous. CDR3 size: 12 residues. The germline CDR1 and CDR2 sequences are MNHEY and SVGEGT. V lost 8 bases and J 3 bases, leaving 7 bases between the germline ends. The chain's CDR3 is CASFEYTGELFF. DNA of the CDR3: TGTGCCAGCTTCGAGTACACCGGGGAGCTGTTTTTT.

Comments on this clonotype: The germline gene is not matched at one end of the junction; a read error may be the cause. The J gene is TRBJ2-5, the V gene TRBV18; D unclear. The germline V gene has CDR1 KGHSH and CDR2 LQKENI. The CDR3 extends over 16 amino acids. CDR3 loop: CASSPKFQTYQETQYF. For the CDR3, the DNA is TGCGCCAGCTCACCAAAATTTCAGACATACCAAGAGACCCAGTACTTC.

The rearrangement uses TRBV6-2 or TRBV6-3 and TRBJ1-5; D gene ambiguous. Germline loops: CDR1 MNHEY, CDR2 SVGEGT. The CDR3 length is 17 residues. Trimming stripped 0 bases from V and 4 bases from J, with 16 bases between. CDR3 DNA: TGTGCCAGCAGTTACTCGACGGGTACGGATCTGAATCAGCCCCAGCATTTT. Encoded protein: CASSYSTGTDLNQPQHF.

This clonotype was observed at least ten times. The chain couples TRBV7-7 to TRBJ2-5; 8 bases are shared with TRBD2. Germline V gene sequence: CDR1 SSHAT, CDR2 FNYEAQ (reference sequence). The CDR3 is made up of 16 amino acids. V shed 1 base, J shed 5 bases, and the junction held 9 bases outside the gene matches. CDR3 sequence: CASSLGAGRAGETQYF. In nucleotides, the CDR3 is TGTGCCAGCAGCTTAGGGGCCGGGAGGGCCGGGGAGACCCAGTACTTC.

V is TRBV12-3 or TRBV12-4 and J is TRBJ1-1, with D hard to call. The CDR3 runs to 13 residues. The V gene lost 6 bases and the J gene lost 10 bases, with 18 bases spanning the gap. The CDR3 reads CASRATVQIGAFF. CDR3 DNA sequence: TGTGCCAGCAGAGCGACCGTCCAAATAGGAGCTTTCTTT.

This clonotype was found a few times. V is TRBV25-1 and J is TRBJ1-2; 7 bases map to TRBD1. The CDR3 consists of 15 residues. Germline V gives CDR1 MGHDK, CDR2 SYGVNS. J gave up 4 bases and V 3 bases, and 8 bases lay outside the gene matches. This chain's CDR3 is CASSDNRGLGYGYTF. For the CDR3, the DNA is TGTGCCAGCAGTGACAACAGGGGATTGGGCTATGGCTACACCTTC.

In this sample, this clonotype turned up a few times. The V gene is TRBV15, the J gene TRBJ2-2; D unresolved. The CDR3 is made up of 14 amino acids. Trimming pared 4 bases from V and 2 bases from J, leaving 8 bases between. Germline values: CDR1 LNHNV, CDR2 YYDKDF (reference sequence). The CDR3 nucleotides are TGTGCCACCAGCATGGAGATTAACACCGGGGAGCTGTTTTTT. This translates into CATSMEINTGELFF.